This TCR beta chain was identified during a study of blood T cell repertoires in COVID-19 (dated by TCRdb to 2019 to 2021). About the investigation overall: Samples from collaborators originated in the United States, Italy and Spain and spanned both the acute and convalescent phases of COVID-19. The prospective study material was composed of cDNA or gDNA derived from T cells, B-cell-depleted T cells, or PBMCs. Subjects who had been exposed to COVID-19, were actively infected with it, or had recovered from it provided the deeply sampled blood TCRbeta repertoires that made up the dataset. The repertoires were released in a freely available public database intended as a resource for research on the immune response to SARS-CoV-2. The samples were drawn from two sources: the first 160 participants of the ongoing ImmuneRACE study, and 950 to 1,500 subjects contributed by 6 global collaborators. Sample metadata almost always included a de-identified subject ID, COVID-19 status, age in years and sex. Where available, HLA class I and class II types were taken from metadata supplied by the sample provider and were not determined by assay-based typing. Paper-wide results and their limitations: The quantity of clinical and demographic metadata differed by source and by participant and was supplied without curation.

Note on this clone: The specificity of this receptor is unknown. Per-nucleotide qualities are absent, and no much larger clonotype sits a single base away.

The germline V gene provides CDR1 SGHNT and CDR2 YENEEA. Deletion took 1 base off V and 4 bases off J, with a span of 14 bases between the germline ends. The CDR3, cysteine through phenylalanine, is 16 amino acids long. CDR3 DNA is the only sequence kept; it has 48 bases, read in frame from the first base. Participants in the prospective study were aged roughly 18 to 100 years, lived in 20 to 30 United States geographic areas, and enrolled through a virtual design. In the prospective study, participants were assigned to cohorts based on the clinical history participants reported in a screening survey and a study questionnaire. For ImmuneRACE Cohort 3, a participant was defined as recovered based on two consecutive negative NP/OP PCR tests, clearance by a healthcare professional, or resolution of symptoms. In the prospective study, whole blood, serum and a nasopharyngeal or oropharyngeal swab were collected from each participant by mobile phlebotomists. Additional blood draws and questionnaires over an approximately two-month period could optionally be provided by prospective study participants. Blood samples from the prospective study were shipped frozen or at room temperature prior to DNA extraction.

TCRbeta CDR3 regions were amplified from genomic DNA using the immunoSEQ Assay, a bias-controlled multiplex PCR. The study's own analysis went as follows. The number of nucleated cells in each sample was estimated from the amplification of reference gene primers within the assay. Sequence reads were collapsed and filtered to measure the absolute abundance of every unique TCRbeta CDR3 rearrangement. For each sample, productive Simpson clonality was calculated by taking the square root of Simpson's diversity index across productive rearrangements. The immuneACCESS repertoire file appears here via TCRdb, limited to in-frame rearrangements. These files lack a portion of the clones; in checked studies, under half of the deficit traces to unresolved V genes, and the cause of the others is not known. V and J calls and clone size follow that table, whereas D and trimming were derived from the DNA. In this sample the table shows about 200,000 clones, roughly 82% of which occur a single time. Roughly 12% of the sample lies in the top ten.

The sequence was collected from a man aged 35 to 55 who had recovered from COVID-19. The sample taken for sequencing was PBMCs or T cells enriched from blood (not recorded which). This chain joins TRBV11-3 to TRBJ2-1, and possibly TRBD1, on 6 matching bases. The CDR3 region: CASSLGFQGRYNEQFF. The sequence in DNA is TGTGCCAGCAGCTTAGGATTCCAGGGGCGGTACAATGAGCAGTTCTTC.